The T cell receptor (beta chain) under discussion was sequenced for a study of persistence of HIV-infected CD4 T cells. Cells were stimulated with overlapping HIV-1 Gag 15-mer peptides. CD4+ T cells upregulating both CD40 ligand and CD69 were sorted as responding cells. The CDR3 extends over 16 amino acids. Trimming removed 5 bases from V and 4 bases from J, with 20 bases in between. CDR1 is MDHEN, CDR2 SYDVKM, per germline. Sequencing used immunoSEQ version 4 in survey mode. Assay: immunoSEQ multiplex PCR; the TCRdb copy retains only in-frame clones and omits some. This sample has about 9,200 clones, with less than 85% found just once. About this clone itself: Antigen unknown.

This material consisted of CD4+ T cells sorted from PBMCs after roughly 17-hour stimulation, taken from a patient who received antiretroviral therapy. This clonotype was sampled from an adult woman with HIV who was CMV-seropositive. J is TRBJ2-5 and V is TRBV28; D may be TRBD2 (5 bases). The CDR3 sequence: CASSAQPGSPPETQYF. CDR3 DNA: TGTGCCAGCAGTGCGCAACCGGGAAGCCCCCCAGAGACCCAGTACTTC.